The 14 T cell receptor beta chains below come from one sample, sequenced in a study of T-cell reconstitution after alpha-beta-depleted transplantation in children. The TCRbeta library was prepared with unique molecular identifiers. TCRdb reanalysed the PCR reads using MiXCR and keeps one entry per CDR3 protein. Among 500,000 to 750,000 distinct CDR3 sequences listed, 10% to 15% were seen once. The sequences come from PBMCs, mostly from graft donor cells, collected 360 days after TCRalphabeta/CD19-depleted stem cell transplant. The receptors originated from a male patient younger than 18 who had a stem cell transplant for acute myeloid leukemia, so the T cells may come from the graft donor.

The V and J genes are TRBV19 and TRBJ1-4, with a weak D call TRBD1 (6 bases). Trimming shortened V by 8 bases and J by 8 bases, and 18 bases separated the two germline ends. The CDR3 covers 14 residues. Germline-derived CDR1 and CDR2 are LNHDA and SQIVND (reference sequence). CDR3 residues: CASSHEGVVEKLFF. In nucleotides, the CDR3 is TGTGCCAGTTCCCATGAGGGGGTCGTGGAAAAACTGTTTTTT.

There are many counts of this clonotype. The chain uses TRBV6-5 and TRBJ1-1; no definite D call. Trimming cost V 6 bases and J 4 bases, with 12 bases left between them. CDR3 length: 13 amino acids. Germline CDR1 reads MNHEY; CDR2 reads SVGAGI. The CDR3 spells CASSLISGTEAFF. The CDR3 nucleotides read TGTGCCAGCAGCCTTATTTCGGGCACTGAAGCTTTCTTT.

V gene TRBV4-2 combines with J gene TRBJ2-5; no reliable D call. V shed 0 bases and J shed 1 base, with 9 bases lying between them. Germline values: CDR1 LGHNA, CDR2 YNFKEQ. The CDR3 consists of 15 residues. The CDR3: CASSQERWPQETQYF. DNA for the CDR3: TGTGCCAGCAGCCAAGAGAGGTGGCCCCAAGAGACCCAGTACTTC.

This clonotype was detected a few times. This sequence joins TRBV4-2 and TRBJ2-1, with a weak D call TRBD2 (5 bases). CDR1 and CDR2 from the germline V gene are LGHNA and YNFKEQ. This CDR3 is built from 15 residues. Trimming took off 3 bases at V and 6 bases at J, with 15 bases between the two ends. CDR3 protein: CASSQRARGGNEQFF. The DNA of the CDR3 is TGTGCCAGCAGCCAGAGGGCGAGAGGCGGCAATGAGCAGTTCTTC.

This clonotype appeared a few times. The chain recombines TRBV6-2 or TRBV6-3 with TRBJ2-1; 9 bases are a match to TRBD1. The CDR3 totals 15 residues. Looked up from germline, CDR1 is MNHEY and CDR2 is SVGEGT. Trimming took 6 bases from V and 4 from J; bases not matched to a gene: 7. CDR3: CASSGDRDTYNEQFF. CDR3 in DNA: TGTGCCAGCAGCGGGGACAGGGATACATACAATGAGCAGTTCTTC.

The sample holds a few counts of this clonotype. This chain links TRBV3-1 with TRBJ2-7; 10 bases fit TRBD2. This CDR3 has 15 residues. V was clipped by 2 bases and J by 4 bases; unmatched bases: 5. From germline, CDR1 is LGHDT and CDR2 YNNKEL (reference sequence). CDR3 amino acids: CASSQLAGEGYEQYF. The CDR3 DNA follows: TGTGCCAGCAGCCAACTAGCGGGAGAGGGGTACGAGCAGTACTTC.

This clonotype was observed once. The rearrangement uses TRBV27 and TRBJ2-7; 7 bases agree with TRBD2. This CDR3 has 14 residues. Germline lookup yields CDR1 MNHEY and CDR2 SMNVEV (reference sequence). J gave up 6 bases and V 3 bases, and 8 bases lay outside the gene matches. The CDR3 DNA is TGTGCCAGCAGTTTTCCCGGGAGGCTCGTCGAGCAGTACTTC. Amino acids: CASSFPGRLVEQYF.

The chain employs TRBV9 and TRBJ2-1, with 7 bases aligning to TRBD2. V was pared by 4 bases and J by 8 bases, with 15 bases of the junction left unmatched. The germline V gene has CDR1 SGDLS and CDR2 YYNGEE. The CDR3 sequence is 16 residues long. Here the CDR3 DNA reads TGTGCCAGCAGCCCCCGAGCGGGACTTCAAGCGGATGAGCAGTTCTTC. As protein: CASSPRAGLQADEQFF.

This clonotype was detected many times. CDR3 protein: CASSPTGKQGVNYGYTF. CDR3 bases: TGTGCCAGCAGCCCTACGGGGAAACAGGGCGTCAACTATGGCTACACCTTC. This chain connects TRBV7-3 to TRBJ1-2; a possible D gene is TRBD1 (6 bases). CDR1 SGHTA and CDR2 FQGTGA come from the germline V gene. The CDR3 runs 17 residues. Trimming shortened V by 5 bases and J by 2 bases, and 21 bases separated the two germline ends.

The gene calls are TRBV24-1 and TRBJ2-3; no definite D call. The CDR3 totals 15 residues. V was shortened by 4 bases and J by 6 bases, with 16 bases between the two germline ends. Per the germline V gene, CDR1 is KGHDR and CDR2 is SFDVKD. Written as DNA, the CDR3 is TGTGCCACCAGTGAAAGGGATACCCTGAGGGATACGCAGTATTTT. Translation: CATSERDTLRDTQYF.

The sample holds many counts of this clonotype. The V gene is TRBV4-3, the J gene TRBJ2-3; 10 bases fit TRBD2. The CDR3 is made up of 17 amino acids. Germline CDR1 and CDR2: LGHNA and YSLEER. V dropped 1 base and J dropped 2; count of bases not matched to a gene: 6. The chain's CDR3 is CASSQGRTSGLTDTQYF. CDR3 in DNA: TGCGCCAGCAGCCAAGGCAGGACTAGCGGACTCACAGATACGCAGTATTTT.

Worth noting for this clonotype: It may be a read error: a sequence one base away is much more abundant. This chain connects TRBV6-2 or TRBV6-3 to TRBJ1-3; 7 nucleotides match TRBD1. Germline values: CDR1 MNHEY, CDR2 SVGEGT. With 10 bases clipped from V and 1 base from J, the junction kept 7 bases outside the gene matches. This CDR3 is built from 14 residues. The CDR3 coding sequence is TGTGCCATCATCGACAGGGTTTCTGGAAACACCATATATTTT. Residues: CAIIDRVSGNTIYF.

This chain uses TRBV4-3 with TRBJ1-6; 8 bases align to TRBD1. Germline CDR1 reads LGHNA; CDR2 reads YSLEER. The CDR3 is 13 residues long. V was pared by 2 bases and J by 12 bases, with 3 bases of the junction left unmatched. CDR3 sequence reads: CASSQRTGRPLHF. The CDR3 nucleotides read TGCGCCAGCAGCCAAAGGACAGGGAGACCCCTCCACTTT.

The sample holds a few counts of this clonotype. The chain combines TRBV20-1 with TRBJ2-7; D possibly corresponds to TRBD2 (5 bases). CDR3 length equals 14 residues. From germline, CDR1 is DFQATT and CDR2 SNEGSKA (reference sequence). V lost 7 bases, J lost 3 bases, and 19 bases lay in between. For the CDR3, the DNA is TGCAGTGTACCGCCCGGGGATCCAAACTACGAGCAGTACTTC. Its translation is CSVPPGDPNYEQYF.